The rows below give T cell receptor beta chains drawn from one sample of a study of blood T cell repertoires in COVID-19. Assay used: immunoSEQ multiplex PCR; TCRdb lists only in-frame clones, some missing. The data contain about 130,000 clones, 75% to 90% of them seen just once; the ten biggest clones take up around 3%. Material for sequencing was peripheral blood. The source of these receptors is a woman older than 75 with COVID-19, enrolled during active disease. CDR3s leave out the opening cysteine and the closing phenylalanine or tryptophan.

>TRBJ2-7|13|TRBV5-1
ASSLALTSSYEQY
>TRBJ2-3|13|TRBV3-1/TRBV3-2
ASSQQPGGGDTQY
>TRBJ2-7|14|TRBV5-1
ASSYGRQGIGYEQY
>TRBJ2-1|12|TRBV6-2/TRBV6-3
ASSYPSGRNEQF
>TRBJ2-1|14|TRBV9
ASSLDSGSSYNEQF
>TRBJ2-1|12|TRBV5-1
ASTPGTDSFEQF
>TRBJ2-1|15|TRBV7-9
ASSLTGGTSGYNEQF
>TRBJ1-6|13|TRBV3-1/TRBV3-2
ASSHGTGRGSPLH
>TRBJ2-3|13|TRBV19
ASTPPGQGTDTQY
>TRBJ2-2|13|TRBV28
ASSDGTGAGGELF
>TRBJ2-2|14|TRBV7-9
ASSYSGTGNTGELF
>TRBJ1-2|12|TRBV5-4
ASSLDQGNGGYT
>TRBJ2-3|13|TRBV10-3
AISGLAGSPDTQY
>TRBJ2-2|11|TRBV7-3
ASSGSRDGELF
>TRBJ2-1|12|TRBV5-6
ASNGLADYNEQF
>TRBJ1-2|11|TRBV6-1
ASSELTNYGYT
>TRBJ2-1|18|TRBV27
ASATYRLAGGPAGYNEQF
>TRBJ1-1|12|TRBV5-4
ASSLGGGGTEAF
>TRBJ2-5|11|TRBV11-2
ASSPTQVETQY
>TRBJ2-7|14|TRBV4-2
ASSQDPHGTGGEQY
>TRBJ1-1|11|TRBV11-2
ASSFAERTEAF
>TRBJ1-1|13|TRBV5-4
ASSLDGRGDTEAF
>TRBJ1-3|13|TRBV7-8
ASSLVTGSGNTIY
>TRBJ1-1|12|TRBV3-1/TRBV3-2
ASSQESMNTEAF
>TRBJ2-1|10|TRBV12-3/TRBV12-4
ASNPNSNEQF
>TRBJ2-1|14|TRBV18
ASSRWTGGSYNEQF
>TRBJ2-1|12|TRBV2
ASSVGAPLDEQF
>TRBJ1-4|13|TRBV7-8
ASSFPLATNEKLF
>TRBJ2-3|14|TRBV5-1
ASMAPGLAGADTQY
>TRBJ2-2|13|TRBV18
ASSPRTGNTGELF
>TRBJ1-1|13|TRBV9
ASSVGFRVGTEAF
>TRBJ2-3|13|TRBV3-1/TRBV3-2
ASSPSASSTDTQY
>TRBJ1-2|14|TRBV3-1/TRBV3-2
ASSQQVGLGNYGYT
>TRBJ1-5|14|TRBV7-5
ARSLAPGRGNQPQH
>TRBJ1-3|14|TRBV7-2
ASSLSQGNSGNTIY
>TRBJ2-2|14|TRBV9
ASSVDGRGLTGELF
>TRBJ1-3|12|TRBV6-5
ASSSGTSGNTIY
>TRBJ1-2|11|TRBV11-2
ASSLERAGGYT
>TRBJ2-7|10|TRBV28
ASTGTLYAQY
>TRBJ2-7|13|TRBV12-5
ASGISGLQLDEQY
>TRBJ1-5|11|TRBV6-5
ASRGLSNQPQH
>TRBJ2-1|15|TRBV10-3
AISGGGASGRVNEQF
>TRBJ1-2|14|TRBV14
ASSQDLSGAGGGYT
>TRBJ2-7|9|TRBV20-1
SAPGLREQY
>TRBJ2-3|14|TRBV4-2
ASSQDLGGGADTQY
>TRBJ1-2|12|TRBV2
ASRAGTGTYGYT
>TRBJ2-5|12|TRBV5-1
ASSFKVQAETQY
>TRBJ1-5|13|TRBV7-2
ASSLAVSSNQPQH
>TRBJ2-3|13|TRBV5-1
ASSLGGSNTDTQY
>TRBJ1-2|13|TRBV28
ASSLTGGEYYGYT
>TRBJ2-4|20|TRBV15
ATSRGGVWGLAGGRAKNIQY
>TRBJ2-6|15|TRBV28
ASSSGQNLAGANVLT
>TRBJ2-2|15|TRBV5-1
ASSPNFVSGNTGELF